These 28 T cell receptor beta chains were sequenced from one sample in a study of early T cells in non-severe SARS-CoV-2 infection. A single record per CDR3 protein comes from TCRdb applying MiXCR to the 5' RACE reads. The sample includes about 75,000 distinct CDR3 sequences, around 11% of them seen just once. The material sequenced was whole blood, taken at baseline. The receptors shown here come from an adult who was a healthcare worker with PCR-confirmed SARS-CoV-2 infection or an uninfected control (not recorded which).

This sequence joins TRBV7-9 and TRBJ1-2; 7 bases match TRBD1. This CDR3 contains 16 residues. CDR1 is SEHNR, CDR2 FQNEAQ, per germline (reference sequence). V shed 5 bases and J 2 bases; nucleotides not matched to a gene: 11. CDR3 nucleotide sequence: TGTGCCAGCAGCCCAGGGGGTAGGGTAGAAAACTATGGCTACACCTTC. Translation: CASSPGGRVENYGYTF.

The sample holds a few counts of this clonotype. The rearrangement joins TRBV3-1 to TRBJ2-3; 12 nucleotides line up with TRBD2. V lost 4 bases and J lost 0; bases outside the gene matches: 2. This CDR3 spans 16 amino acids. Germline values: CDR1 LGHDT, CDR2 YNNKEL (reference sequence). The CDR3 reads CASSRTSGTSTDTQYF. Written as DNA, the CDR3 is TGTGCCAGCAGCCGGACTAGCGGGACTAGCACAGATACGCAGTATTTT.

This clonotype was picked up one time. This sequence joins TRBV29-1 and TRBJ2-5; D unresolved. Trimming pared 6 bases from V and 5 bases from J, leaving 19 bases between. Per germline, CDR1 SQVTM and CDR2 ANQGSEA. This CDR3 region has 14 residues. The CDR3 reads CSVGPGSGRETQYF. In DNA form, the CDR3 reads TGCAGCGTAGGCCCCGGCTCTGGGCGGGAGACCCAGTACTTC.

The chain employs TRBV14 and TRBJ1-6; TRBD1 matches at 7 bases. The V and J ends lost 3 bases and 4 bases, in that order; junction bases with no gene match: 6. This CDR3 contains 16 residues. Germline assignment: CDR1 SGHDN and CDR2 FVKESK. CDR3 residues: CASSQRTGGYNSPLHF. The CDR3 DNA reads TGTGCCAGCAGCCAGAGGACAGGAGGGTATAATTCACCCCTCCACTTT.

The chain recombines TRBV5-1 with TRBJ2-3; 12 nucleotides line up with TRBD2. Germline V gene sequence: CDR1 SGHRS, CDR2 YFSETQ. V shed 4 bases, J shed 4 bases, and the junction held 10 bases outside the gene matches. The CDR3 sequence is 17 residues long. This CDR3 is CASSRAPTSGGSDTQYF. The CDR3 bases are TGCGCCAGCAGCCGCGCCCCGACTAGCGGGGGCTCAGATACGCAGTATTTT.

This clonotype was counted ten times or more. The V and J genes are TRBV10-3 and TRBJ2-7; D perhaps matches TRBD2 (7 bases). Germline CDR1 and CDR2: ENHRY and SYGVKD. This CDR3 has 15 residues. V was shortened by 4 bases and J by 2 bases, with 15 bases between the two germline ends. This chain's CDR3 is CAISGGGRLPYEQYF. The CDR3 coding sequence is TGTGCCATCAGTGGGGGGGGCAGACTACCCTACGAGCAGTACTTC.

This clonotype has at least ten counts. The rearrangement joins TRBV4-2 to TRBJ1-2; the D is unclear. CDR3 length equals 12 residues. Trimming cost V 2 bases and J 8 bases, with 9 bases left between them. CDR1 LGHNA and CDR2 YNFKEQ come from the germline V gene. The CDR3 DNA reads TGTGCCAGCAGCCAATTGACAACCGGCTACACCTTC. Amino acids: CASSQLTTGYTF.

This clonotype was detected a few times. V and J are TRBV6-6 and TRBJ2-1; 8 nucleotides align to TRBD2. Germline V gives CDR1 MNHNY, CDR2 SVGAGI (reference sequence). CDR3 length: 15 amino acids. J gave up 2 bases and V 2 bases, and 2 bases lay outside the gene matches. DNA for the CDR3: TGTGCCAGCAGTTACGAGCGGGAGACCTACAATGAGCAGTTCTTC. It yields the protein CASSYERETYNEQFF.

This clonotype turned up a few times. The chain joins TRBV20-1 to TRBJ2-1, with a weak D call TRBD1 (6 bases). Per the germline V gene, CDR1 is DFQATT and CDR2 is SNEGSKA (reference sequence). This CDR3 spans 15 amino acids. Between the trimmed V and J ends, which lost 5 bases and 5 bases, there was a span of 19 bases. CDR3 loop: CSAPLAPGANNEQFF. DNA of the CDR3: TGCAGTGCTCCTCTCGCCCCAGGGGCGAACAATGAGCAGTTCTTC.

This clonotype was recorded many times. J is TRBJ1-2 and V is TRBV12-3 or TRBV12-4, with D perhaps TRBD1 (5 bases). V gave up 5 bases and J gave up 0 bases, with 16 bases separating them. The CDR3 runs to 16 residues. DNA of the CDR3: TGTGCCAGCAGTCCGAGAAGACAGTATACTAACTATGGCTACACCTTC. This codes for CASSPRRQYTNYGYTF.

V is TRBV5-4 and J is TRBJ2-2, with 7 bases fitting TRBD1. V trimming: 4 bases; J trimming: 0 bases; junction bases outside the gene matches: 3. CDR1 is SGHNT, CDR2 YYREEE, per germline (reference sequence). This CDR3 spans 15 amino acids. CDR3 nucleotides: TGTGCCAGCAGCCCGGGACAGCCGAACACCGGGGAGCTGTTTTTT. Translating gives CASSPGQPNTGELFF.

This clonotype appeared many times. V gene TRBV4-1 combines with J gene TRBJ1-5; TRBD1 matches 7 bases. V lost 0 bases to trimming and J lost 4 bases; unmatched junction nucleotides: 3. The V gene's germline CDR1 is MGHRA and CDR2 YSYEKL. CDR3 length: 15 amino acids. The CDR3 is CASSQEGGMNQPQHF. As DNA, the CDR3 is TGCGCCAGCAGCCAAGAAGGGGGCATGAATCAGCCCCAGCATTTT.

V usage is TRBV7-8 and J usage is TRBJ1-3; D is ambiguous. The CDR3 contains 16 residues. The germline CDR1 and CDR2 sequences are SGHVS and FQNEAQ. Trimming took 2 bases from V and 0 from J, leaving 11 bases between them. The DNA of the CDR3 is TGTGCCAGCAGCTTATTCCCACCAAGCTCTGGAAACACCATATATTTT. Translating gives CASSLFPPSSGNTIYF. Full variable domain (outside the CDR3, taken from reference TRBV7-8 and TRBJ1-3): GAGVSQSPRYKVAKRGQDVALRCDPISGHVSLFWYQQALGQGPEFLTYFQNEAQLDKSGLPSDRFFAERPEGSVSTLKIQRTQQEDSAVYLCASSLFPPSSGNTIYFGEGSWLTVV.

This clonotype came up many times. The rearrangement joins TRBV25-1 to TRBJ1-2; TRBD1 matches at 9 bases. This CDR3 contains 13 residues. In germline, CDR1 is MGHDK, CDR2 SYGVNS. Losses at the gene ends were 5 bases for V and 7 bases for J; bases not matched to a gene: 5. As DNA, the CDR3 is TGTGCCAGCAGTCCCAGGACAGGGGCTGGCTACACCTTC. It translates to CASSPRTGAGYTF.

This clonotype has at least ten counts. The chain links TRBV4-3 to TRBJ2-1, with 10 nucleotides matching TRBD2. V shed 4 bases, J shed 4 bases, and the junction held 7 bases outside the gene matches. Germline CDR1 reads LGHNA; CDR2 reads YSLEER. The CDR3 has 16 amino acids. The CDR3 DNA reads as TGCGCCAGCAGCCCAGGGAGCGGGGGGGAGTACAATGAGCAGTTCTTC. Amino acids: CASSPGSGGEYNEQFF.

This clonotype was detected a few times. The chain joins TRBV6-2 or TRBV6-3 to TRBJ1-3; 9 bases map to TRBD1. After removal of 6 bases from V and 0 bases from J, the junction contained 9 bases not matched to a gene. The CDR3 length is 17 residues. CDR1 MNHEY and CDR2 SVGEGT come from the germline V gene. The CDR3 sequence: CASRRSGTGTSGNTIYF. The CDR3 nucleotides are TGTGCCAGCAGACGCAGCGGGACAGGGACCTCTGGAAACACCATATATTTT.

This clonotype appeared a few times. The rearrangement joins TRBV7-2 to TRBJ2-5; 12 nucleotides match TRBD2. CDR1 and CDR2 (germline): SGHTA, FQGNSA. Trimming at V came to 7 bases and at J to 5 bases, leaving 8 bases not matched to a gene. The CDR3 is made up of 15 amino acids. CDR3 DNA: TGTGCCAGCACCCCGCGGACTAGCGGGGTTGAGACCCAGTACTTC. As protein: CASTPRTSGVETQYF.

This chain uses TRBV28 with TRBJ2-3, with 9 positions matching TRBD1. Germline assignment: CDR1 MDHEN and CDR2 SYDVKM. Losses at the gene ends were 10 bases for V and 2 bases for J; bases not matched to a gene: 7. The CDR3 consists of 14 residues. In nucleotides, the CDR3 is TGTGCCACCATGGACAGGGGTTACACAGATACGCAGTATTTT. Protein product: CATMDRGYTDTQYF.

Only a few counts were recorded for this clonotype. This chain connects TRBV19 to TRBJ2-1; D gene unclear. In germline, CDR1 is LNHDA, CDR2 SQIVND (reference sequence). The V gene lost 6 bases and the J gene lost 7 bases, with 10 bases spanning the gap. The CDR3 has 12 residues. CDR3 in DNA: TGTGCCAGTAGCTTCCGAACTAATGAGCAGTTCTTC. It translates to CASSFRTNEQFF. Using reference TRBV19 and TRBJ2-1 for the parts outside the CDR3, the full variable domain is DGGITQSPKYLFRKEGQNVTLSCEQNLNHDAMYWYRQDPGQGLRLIYYSQIVNDFQKGDIAEGYSVSREKKESFPLTVTSAQKNPTAFYLCASSFRTNEQFFGPGTRLTVL.

This clonotype was seen more than once but under ten times. The J gene is TRBJ1-1, the V gene TRBV15; TRBD1 matches at 7 bases. V lost 3 bases to trimming and J lost 4 bases; unmatched junction nucleotides: 8. This CDR3 is built from 15 residues. Germline V gene data show CDR1 as LNHNV and CDR2 as YYDKDF (reference sequence). CDR3 DNA sequence: TGTGCCACCAGCAGGGAGAAAACAGGGGTCACTGAAGCTTTCTTT. Amino acid sequence: CATSREKTGVTEAFF.

This clonotype was observed many times. The rearrangement uses TRBV5-4 and TRBJ2-7; 7 nucleotides agree with TRBD2. Losses at the gene ends were 4 bases for V and 2 bases for J; bases not matched to a gene: 3. In germline, CDR1 is SGHNT, CDR2 YYREEE (reference sequence). The CDR3 is made up of 13 amino acids. CDR3 residues: CASSPGLTYEQYF. The DNA of the CDR3 is TGTGCCAGCAGCCCGGGACTAACCTACGAGCAGTACTTC.

As regards this clonotype: A read error may explain this, as a much larger clone is one base away. This chain connects TRBV3-1 to TRBJ2-3; tentatively, D is TRBD1 (6 bases). The tail of the sequence fits TRBJ1-5 better, so the J call may be wrong. This CDR3 has 16 amino acids. Germline V CDR1 and CDR2: LGHDT, YNNKEL (reference sequence). This CDR3 reads CASSQVEGGITDTQHF. The CDR3, as DNA: TGTGCCAGCAGCCAAGTCGAGGGGGGCATCACAGATACGCAGCATTTT.

There are many counts of this clonotype. The DNA of the CDR3 is TGTGCCAGTAGTATAAGTGGCCGGTGGGAGCGGCATGGCTACACCTTC. As protein: CASSISGRWERHGYTF. The chain joins TRBV19 to TRBJ1-2, with D uncertain. V was shortened by 2 bases and J by 6 bases, with 19 bases between the two germline ends. Germline CDR1 and CDR2: LNHDA and SQIVND (reference sequence). The CDR3 sequence is 16 residues long. The complete variable domain, with remaining parts taken from reference TRBV19 and TRBJ1-2, reads DGGITQSPKYLFRKEGQNVTLSCEQNLNHDAMYWYRQDPGQGLRLIYYSQIVNDFQKGDIAEGYSVSREKKESFPLTVTSAQKNPTAFYLCASSISGRWERHGYTFGSGTRLTVV.

This clonotype was found many times. This chain uses TRBV20-1 with TRBJ1-4, with D uncertain. V lost 6 bases and J lost 6, with 17 bases in between. Germline values: CDR1 DFQATT, CDR2 SNEGSKA (reference sequence). The CDR3 runs 14 residues. CDR3 nucleotide sequence: TGCAGTGCCTCCTCCGGGGTGGGTCATGAAAAACTGTTTTTT. Encoded protein: CSASSGVGHEKLFF.

This clonotype was seen repeatedly, ten times or more. The CDR3 DNA reads as TGTGCCAGCGGGGTCAGCGGAACATACGAGCAGTACTTC. Amino acid sequence: CASGVSGTYEQYF. The chain employs TRBV28 and TRBJ2-7, with D possibly matching TRBD2 (5 bases). Germline V lookup: CDR1 MDHEN, CDR2 SYDVKM. Trimming removed 8 bases at V and 4 bases at J, with 15 bases between. The CDR3 has 13 amino acids.

This sequence joins TRBV6-5 and TRBJ1-6, with D tentatively TRBD1 (5 bases). V lost 2 bases and J 6 bases, leaving 17 bases between the germline ends. This CDR3 is built from 17 residues. CDR1 is MNHEY and CDR2 is SVGAGI in the germline V gene. The CDR3 sequence: CASSYGGRRRANSPLHF. As DNA, the CDR3 is TGTGCCAGCAGTTACGGGGGTCGTCGCAGGGCTAATTCACCCCTCCACTTT.

This clonotype was observed a few times. The chain carries TRBV7-2 and TRBJ2-1; 8 bases align to TRBD1. This CDR3 comprises 16 residues. With 1 base clipped from V and 10 bases from J, the junction kept 12 bases outside the gene matches. CDR1 and CDR2 from the germline V gene are SGHTA and FQGNSA. The CDR3 coding sequence is TGTGCCAGCAGCTTAGAGCGGCCGACAGGGGCCAGCGAGCAGTTCTTC. This translates into CASSLERPTGASEQFF. The whole variable domain, filled in from reference TRBV7-2 and TRBJ2-1, reads GAGVSQSPSNKVTEKGKDVELRCDPISGHTALYWYRQSLGQGLEFLIYFQGNSAPDKSGLPSDRFSAERTGGSVSTLTIQRTQQEDSAVYLCASSLERPTGASEQFFGPGTRLTVL.

This clonotype has a count of ten or more. The V gene is TRBV6-1, the J gene TRBJ1-5; TRBD1 might be the D (6 bases). The CDR3 sequence is 15 residues long. CDR1 and CDR2 (germline): MNHNS, SASEGT. V lost 1 base and J lost 6, with 13 bases in between. CDR3 nucleotide sequence: TGTGCCAGCAGTGAAGAACAGGGTTTGGGTCAGCCCCAGCATTTT. Encoded protein: CASSEEQGLGQPQHF.